The 15 T cell receptor beta chains given below trace back to one sample, sequenced in a study of cytomegalovirus exposure and HLA in healthy donors. With 60 Vbeta and 13 Jbeta primers, the PCR was carried out. Sequenced by immunoSEQ multiplex PCR; TCRdb stores in-frame clones only, minus some. Of 120,000 to 150,000 clones listed, around 67% were seen once; the top ten hold 1.5% to 2%. Sample: PBMCs. The receptors come from a woman aged 18-29 years in good health and CMV-seronegative.

The chain employs TRBV18 and TRBJ1-2; 8 bases line up with TRBD1. The CDR3 is 13 residues long. Germline CDR1 reads KGHSH; CDR2 reads LQKENI. The V and J ends lost 5 bases and 8 bases, in that order; junction bases with no gene match: 7. CDR3 in DNA: TGTGCCAGCTCATCTTCAGGGGGCGCCGGCTACACCTTC. Its translation: CASSSSGGAGYTF.

The V and J genes are TRBV2 and TRBJ2-2; possible D gene TRBD2, 5 bases. Germline CDR1 is SNHLY and CDR2 is FYNNEI. CDR3 length: 15 amino acids. Between the trimmed V and J ends, which lost 5 bases and 0 bases, there was a span of 10 bases. As DNA, the CDR3 is TGTGCCAGCAGTCCGAGGGAGTCGAACACCGGGGAGCTGTTTTTT. Protein sequence: CASSPRESNTGELFF.

This chain links TRBV18 with TRBJ2-7; the D gene is possibly TRBD1 (6 bases). The germline V gene has CDR1 KGHSH and CDR2 LQKENI. The CDR3 runs to 17 residues. V lost 4 bases, J lost 5 bases, and 24 bases lay in between. CDR3 residues: CASSLAGTPFGPDEQYF. CDR3 nucleotides: TGTGCCAGCTCACTGGCCGGGACACCCTTCGGTCCCGACGAGCAGTACTTC.

CDR3 region: CASSSTPGLAGDNEQFF. In DNA, the CDR3 is TGTGCCAGCAGCTCCACGCCGGGACTAGCGGGTGACAATGAGCAGTTCTTC. The genes are TRBV11-3 and TRBJ2-1, with 12 nucleotides matching TRBD2. V lost 4 bases and J lost 5; bases outside the gene matches: 9. This CDR3 comprises 17 residues. Germline CDR1 reads SGHNT; CDR2 reads YENEEA.

J is TRBJ1-1 and V is TRBV9, with D hard to call. Germline V lookup: CDR1 SGDLS, CDR2 YYNGEE. V was shortened by 7 bases and J by 1 base, with 11 bases between the two germline ends. The CDR3 runs 13 residues. CDR3 in amino acids: CASREARNTEAFF. The CDR3 DNA follows: TGTGCCAGCCGAGAAGCGCGGAACACTGAAGCTTTCTTT.

The chain's CDR3 is CASSRSQDYEQYV. DNA of the CDR3: TGTGCCAGCAGCCGATCACAGGACTACGAGCAGTACGTC. This sequence joins TRBV7-9 and TRBJ2-7, with TRBD1 as a possible D gene (5 bases). CDR1 and CDR2 (germline): SEHNR, FQNEAQ (reference sequence). With 5 bases removed from V and 3 bases from J, the gap between germline ends came to 11 bases. The CDR3 sequence is 13 residues long.

The chain couples TRBV5-1 to TRBJ1-1, with D possibly TRBD1 on 6 matching bases. V gave up 4 bases and J gave up 2 bases, with 12 bases separating them. CDR3 size: 14 residues. The germline V gene has CDR1 SGHRS and CDR2 YFSETQ. DNA for the CDR3: TGCGCCAGCAGCCTTCTGACAGGAAACACTGAAGCTTTCTTT. Translated: CASSLLTGNTEAFF.

This rearrangement joins TRBV5-1 to TRBJ2-1; tentative D call: TRBD1 (5 bases). The ends were cut back, 6 bases at V and 9 bases at J, with 28 bases in the middle. CDR3 size: 17 residues. Germline CDR1 is SGHRS and CDR2 is YFSETQ. In nucleotides, the CDR3 is TGCGCCAGCAACGAGAGGTCCGAGGCGACAAAAAGGGGTGAGCAGTTCTTC. It specifies CASNERSEATKRGEQFF.

The CDR3 coding sequence is TGTGCCAGCAGCATGGACAGGAGAGACTCTGGAAACACCATATATTTT. The encoded protein is CASSMDRRDSGNTIYF. This chain joins TRBV5-4 and TRBJ1-3, with 7 bases fitting TRBD1. J was trimmed by 0 bases and V by 4 bases; bases with no gene match: 7. CDR3 length: 16 residues. Germline CDR1 and CDR2: SGHNT and YYREEE (reference sequence).

The CDR3 is CASSHRGQGNTEAFF. CDR3 in DNA: TGCGCCAGCAGCCACCGCGGACAGGGGAACACTGAAGCTTTCTTT. The chain combines TRBV4-1 with TRBJ1-1; 8 positions match TRBD1. The trim removed 3 bases at V and 1 base at J, leaving 4 bases unmatched. The length of the CDR3 is 15 residues. The germline CDR1 and CDR2 sequences are MGHRA and YSYEKL.

The V and J genes are TRBV6-6 and TRBJ2-3, with a weak D call TRBD1 (6 bases). V gave up 0 bases and J gave up 2 bases, with 12 bases separating them. The CDR3 spans 16 residues. The V gene's germline CDR1 is MNHNY and CDR2 SVGAGI (reference sequence). The CDR3 region is CASSYSSSGATDTQYF. The CDR3 coding sequence is TGTGCCAGCAGTTACTCGAGTTCAGGGGCCACAGATACGCAGTATTTT.

CDR3 sequence: CASSSTVNYGYTF. CDR3 nucleotides: TGTGCCAGCAGTTCGACAGTTAACTATGGCTACACCTTC. The chain employs TRBV6-1 and TRBJ1-2, with D possibly being TRBD1 (5 bases). The CDR3 contains 13 residues. Germline V gene lookup returns CDR1 MNHNS and CDR2 SASEGT. V shed 5 bases and J shed 1 base, with 8 bases lying between them.

V is TRBV5-4 and J is TRBJ2-5; D perhaps matches TRBD1 (6 bases). The CDR3 extends over 17 amino acids. V lost 5 bases and J lost 1, with 21 bases in between. Germline assignment: CDR1 SGHNT and CDR2 YYREEE (reference sequence). CDR3 in amino acids: CASSPEPDSPPQETQYF. CDR3 bases: TGTGCCAGCAGTCCAGAACCGGACAGTCCCCCCCAAGAGACCCAGTACTTC.

A remark on this clone: At one end, the junction sequence differs from germline, possibly due to a read error. The chain combines TRBV14 with TRBJ1-4; 10 nucleotides align to TRBD1. Germline lookup yields CDR1 SGHDN and CDR2 FVKESK. The CDR3 runs to 17 residues. This CDR3 reads CASSPLPGTGANEKLLF. In DNA, the CDR3 is TGTGCCAGCAGCCCCCTCCCGGGGACAGGGGCGAATGAAAAACTGCTTTTT.

The chain has TRBV10-1 and TRBJ1-1, with TRBD1 matching 7 bases. V gave up 6 bases and J gave up 2 bases; unmatched junction bases: 3. From germline, CDR1 is WNHNN and CDR2 SYGVQD (reference sequence). The length of the CDR3 is 13 residues. The CDR3 DNA reads as TGCGCCAGCAGGAGGGACAGTAACACTGAAGCTTTCTTT. As protein: CASRRDSNTEAFF.